This TCR beta chain comes out of a study of T cells in Graves' hyperthyroidism and ophthalmopathy. Study-wide points: Stable hyperthyroidism and ophthalmopathy were separated using 13 V-J signatures. Among thyroid clonotypes expanded above 0.001, most also appeared in blood.

This clonotype occurred many times. Its antigen is not identified. About 9.4 ml fresh peripheral blood yielded the PBMCs. Between the trimmed V and J ends, which lost 5 bases and 4 bases, there was a span of 14 bases. Germline-derived CDR1 and CDR2 are SGHTA and FQGTGA. The CDR3 runs 14 residues. Amplification of TCR beta CDR3 regions was performed using RNA transcripts as template. TCR CDR3 regions were first amplified by RT-PCR with HTBI primers. TCRdb itself ran the multiplex PCR reads through MiXCR, one entry per CDR3 protein. The sample shows almost 600,000 distinct CDR3 sequences, over 11% of them seen only once.

The chain employs TRBV7-3 and TRBJ2-5, with D perhaps assigned TRBD1 or TRBD2 (6 bases each). Sequencing was carried out using blood. This receptor was taken from a woman in her 30s with Graves' hyperthyroidism that later progressed to Graves' ophthalmopathy. The CDR3 coding sequence is TGTGCCAGCAGCCAAAACGGGGGCTCAGAGACCCAGTACTTC. This sequence encodes CASSQNGGSETQYF.